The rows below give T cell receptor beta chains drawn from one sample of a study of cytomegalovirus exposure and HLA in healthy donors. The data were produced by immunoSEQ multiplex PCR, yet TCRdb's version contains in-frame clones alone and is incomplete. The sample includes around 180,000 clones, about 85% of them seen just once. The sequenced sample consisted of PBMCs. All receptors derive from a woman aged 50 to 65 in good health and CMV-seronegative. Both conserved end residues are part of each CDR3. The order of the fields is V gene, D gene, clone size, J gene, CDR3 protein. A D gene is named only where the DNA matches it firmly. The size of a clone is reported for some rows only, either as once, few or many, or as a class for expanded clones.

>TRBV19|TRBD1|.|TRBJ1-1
CASRTRQGPGTEAFF
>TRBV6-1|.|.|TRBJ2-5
CASSDSPSVQETQYF
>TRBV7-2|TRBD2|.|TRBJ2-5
CASSLGELAGRETQYF
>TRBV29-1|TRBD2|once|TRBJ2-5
CSVEEGLAGAGSQYF
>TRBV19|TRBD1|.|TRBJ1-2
CASSTRPGQGLMGTF
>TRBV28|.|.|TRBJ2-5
CASSPNAGKWGETQYF
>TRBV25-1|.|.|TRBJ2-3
CASSQQGTQYF
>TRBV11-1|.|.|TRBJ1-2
CASSPGGMGYTF
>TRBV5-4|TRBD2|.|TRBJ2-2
CASSPDPLAGTTGELFF
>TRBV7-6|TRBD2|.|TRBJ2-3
CASSLRTSGSHADTQYF
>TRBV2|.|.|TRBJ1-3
CASSERGYGNTIYF
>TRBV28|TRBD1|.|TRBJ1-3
CATLQGGNTIYF
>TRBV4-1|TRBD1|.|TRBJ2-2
CASSHRTGGNTGELFF
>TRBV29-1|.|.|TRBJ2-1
CSVDRGILPYNEQFF
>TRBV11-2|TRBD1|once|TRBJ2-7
CASSRPGTGGNYEQYF
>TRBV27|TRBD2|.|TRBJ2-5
CASSFASRAGGETQYF
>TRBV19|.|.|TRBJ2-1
CASSIVLAHEQFF
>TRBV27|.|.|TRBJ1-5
CASSLGGRQPQHF
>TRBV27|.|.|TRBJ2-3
CASRAEGGTDTQYF
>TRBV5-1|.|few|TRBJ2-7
CASSLEFAGYEQYF
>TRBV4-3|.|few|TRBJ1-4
CASSQEQGRVLAGSEKLFF
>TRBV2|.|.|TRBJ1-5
CASSEAGGGNQPQHF
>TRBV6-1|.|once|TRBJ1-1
CASSTGWNTEAFF
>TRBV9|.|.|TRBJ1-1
CASSVGRRAGAEAFF
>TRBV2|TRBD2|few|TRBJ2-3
CASRATSGSADTQYF
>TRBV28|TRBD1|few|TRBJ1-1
CASRSGGAGTEAFF
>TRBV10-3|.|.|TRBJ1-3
CAITEGRGIYF